This record covers a single T cell receptor (beta chain). The specificity of this receptor is unknown. Per-nucleotide qualities are absent, and no much larger clonotype sits a single base away. This specimen belongs to a study of T cells in Graves' hyperthyroidism and ophthalmopathy (dated by TCRdb to between 2017 and 2020). Context from the whole study: Peripheral blood was sampled at the time of initial diagnosis, prior to any treatment. To identify distinguishing TCR V-J signatures, a discovery cohort of 95 to 100 patients was used, comprising 43 with Graves' ophthalmopathy and roughly 60 with stable Graves' hyperthyroidism. An independent validation cohort of fewer than 20 hyperthyroidism patients and approximately 17 patients who later progressed to ophthalmopathy tested prospective prediction of ophthalmopathy. The approximately 90 discovery patients were randomly split 7:3 into training and test sets. In six Graves' hyperthyroidism patients, the study also compared T-cell repertoires from thyroid tissue with T-cell repertoires from blood. Following sampling, methimazole starting at 30 mg daily was given to hyperthyroidism patients, and high-dose intravenous methylprednisolone was given to ophthalmopathy patients. The paper describes TCR Vbeta CDR3 sequencing of around 130 peripheral blood samples, made up of 43 ophthalmopathy patients, 70 to 80 hyperthyroidism patients and 17 progressor patients. Study-wide conclusions, independent of this receptor: In cross-validation, a model built on a 13 V-J signature told ophthalmopathy apart from stable hyperthyroidism with under 90% sensitivity and about 81% specificity, and in testing the same model reached 80%/75%. No statistical method was used to set the sample size in advance, and investigators knew the group allocation. During validation, the model predicted progression to ophthalmopathy a median of approximately 6.5 months ahead of onset, with around 65% sensitivity and more than 72% specificity. Most expanded thyroid clonotypes (frequency above 0.001) were also detected in blood, suggesting blood repertoires may reflect thyroid immune responses.

The TCR beta CDR3 regions were amplified from RNA transcripts. A first-round RT-PCR of the TCR CDR3 used the HTBI primer set with the Qiagen OneStep RT-PCR kit. Libraries were constructed in a second round of multiplex PCR, after which size selection and purification were carried out. Sequencing of the libraries was done on an Illumina HiSeq2000 using paired-end 100 bp reads. The paper's data handling went like this. SOAPnuke was used to process the raw data, throwing out any read that contained adapters or uncalled bases, had a mean Phred below 15, or lacked an exact constant-primer or identifier match. COPE v1.2.5 was used to merge high-quality paired reads, and clonotypes were defined as unique nucleotide sequences. MiTCR v1.1 was used to align the clonotypes against IMGT TRBV, TRBD and TRBJ reference segments. The analysis included only V-J combinations with a frequency above 0.0001, which together covered around 99% of the repertoires. The TCS score was defined as the ratio of F50 (clonal expansion) to E x V (chaos), calculated using BLOSUM62-based TCRdist between CDR3 peptides within each V-J. Welch's t-statistics and random forest reduced roughly 500 V-J features to under 15, which were used in a naive Bayes classifier (R e1071). TCRdb reprocessed the public reads (quality trimming at Q25 with fastp, clone calling with MiXCR) and kept in-frame beta chains. Rows with a matching CDR3 protein are joined into one entry that keeps the most common DNA and genes. Here the V and J calls rest on TCRdb's processing, not on the authors' analysis. The sample table contains fewer than 350,000 distinct CDR3 sequences; only one count was recorded for 15% to 20% of them. The ten largest clonotypes hold 45% to 55% of the sample.

Stable Graves' hyperthyroidism was defined as no progression to ophthalmopathy during 18 months of follow-up. Hyperthyroidism patients were newly diagnosed, had a disease duration of under 2 months, and were aged 18 to 65 years. Any patient with an uncontrolled infection, another autoimmune disease, pregnancy or lactation was excluded. Diagnoses were established on the basis of clinical symptoms, serum thyroxine and TRAb, thyroid ultrasound, and orbital computed tomography. PBMCs were isolated from 8 to 10 ml of fresh peripheral blood by Ficoll-Paque density gradient centrifugation. Total RNA was extracted using Trizol reagent, and RNA quality was assessed on an Agilent 2100 Bioanalyzer. Based on the germline V gene, the CDR1 and CDR2 sequences are KGHDR and SFDVKD. The CDR3 measures 15 amino acids from cysteine to phenylalanine. This entry keeps only the CDR3 DNA: 45 bases, framed from base 1. V loses 1 base, J loses 4 bases, and the germline ends lie 13 bases apart.

The chain employs TRBV24-1 and TRBJ2-7; TRBD1 might be the D gene, on 5 matching bases. This TCR was recovered from a woman between 45 and 65 years old with Graves' hyperthyroidism. Sequenced material: blood. The encoded CDR3 is CATSDFRRVEYEQYF. The nucleotides read TGTGCCACCAGTGATTTCCGCAGGGTAGAGTACGAGCAGTACTTC.